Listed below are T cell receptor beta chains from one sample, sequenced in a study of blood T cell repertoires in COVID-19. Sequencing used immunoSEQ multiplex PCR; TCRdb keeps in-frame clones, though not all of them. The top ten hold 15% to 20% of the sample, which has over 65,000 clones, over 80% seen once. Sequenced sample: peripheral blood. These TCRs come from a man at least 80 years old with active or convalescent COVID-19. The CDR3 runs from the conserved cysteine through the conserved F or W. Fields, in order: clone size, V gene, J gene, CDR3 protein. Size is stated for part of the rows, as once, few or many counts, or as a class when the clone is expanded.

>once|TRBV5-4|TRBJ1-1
CASSLRGVETEAFF
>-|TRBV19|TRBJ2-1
CASSRTQLAGVFGEQFF
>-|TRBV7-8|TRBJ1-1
CASSLDVGVRNTEAFF
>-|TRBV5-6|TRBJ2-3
CASSLGQKSTDTQYF
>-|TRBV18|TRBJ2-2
CASSPGQGNTGELFF
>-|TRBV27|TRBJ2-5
CASSPLRQETQYF
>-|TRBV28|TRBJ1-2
CASSFPDREGGYTF
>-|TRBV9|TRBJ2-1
CASSVGTGHYNEQFF
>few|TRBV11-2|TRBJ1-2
CASSTRTGSYGYTF
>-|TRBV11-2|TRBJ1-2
CASSPRQGSYGYTF
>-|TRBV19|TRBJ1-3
CASSPGQGRENTIYF
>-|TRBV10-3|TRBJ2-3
CAISEGGLAGSTDTQYF
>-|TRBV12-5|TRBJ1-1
CASGLRDRDMNTEAFF
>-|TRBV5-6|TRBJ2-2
CASSPRGTNTGELFF
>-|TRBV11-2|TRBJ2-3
CASSPRAPDTQYF
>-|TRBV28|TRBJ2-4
CASRTTGNTKNIQYF
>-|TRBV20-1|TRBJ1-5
CSASERDRGVRGRQPQHF
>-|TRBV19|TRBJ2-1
CASSVGQGAYNEQFF
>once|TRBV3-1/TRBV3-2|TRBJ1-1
CASSHWQNTEAFF
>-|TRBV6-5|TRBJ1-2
CASSYRGQGEGYTF
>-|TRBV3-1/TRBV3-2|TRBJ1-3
CASSQFSGNSGNTIYF
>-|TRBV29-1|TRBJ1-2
CSVRDNYGYTF
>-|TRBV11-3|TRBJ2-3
CASSLAGRQDTQYF
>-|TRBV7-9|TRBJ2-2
CASSLLETGELFF
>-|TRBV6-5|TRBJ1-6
CASWTRANSPLHF